In this sample, the clone carrying this T cell receptor (beta chain) turned up a few times. Its specificity is not known. These data belong to a study of blood T cells in healthy people across ages. Study-level results: Older individuals had lower TCR beta diversity per million T cells (the decline was roughly linear). Higher naive T cell percentage went strongly together with higher TCR beta diversity. Possibly confounding the expanded clonotype changes was the fact that donor CMV status was unknown.

A second PCR, run for roughly 7 to 12 cycles, used a sample-barcoded 5' primer plus a J-beta primer mix. Using its own MiXCR run on the 5' RACE reads, TCRdb lists one record per CDR3 protein. The data contain 720,000 or so distinct CDR3 sequences, around 43% of them seen just once; the ten biggest clones take up 25% to 30%. The V segment lost 5 bases and the J segment 1 base; nucleotides outside the gene matches: 15. The CDR3 extends over 19 amino acids. The sequence was obtained from a man older than 75 in good health. The sample consisted of blood. The chain has TRBV12-3 or TRBV12-4 and TRBJ2-4; the match to TRBD2 covers 9 bases. The CDR3 DNA sequence: TGTGCCAGCAGTCCCCGCGGGGGGGAGGTCAAAGTGGCCAAAAACATTCAGTACTTC. This translates into CASSPRGGEVKVAKNIQYF.